Listed here are 7 T cell receptor beta chains from one sample, sequenced in a study of monozygotic twins with inflammatory bowel disease. TCRdb reworked the 5' RACE reads into one entry per CDR3 protein, no DNA. The sample data list about 440,000 distinct CDR3 sequences. Sequencing was done on a sample of blood. The receptors originated from a human donor with ulcerative colitis or Crohn's disease, or a healthy co-twin of an affected twin (not recorded which).

V usage is TRBV20-1 and J usage is TRBJ2-2; TCRdb reports TRBD1, a call that lacks DNA to check it against. Germline CDR1 reads DFQATT; CDR2 reads SNEGSKA (reference sequence). This CDR3 has 16 amino acids. This CDR3 reads CSARSGTRKNTGELFF.

This chain connects TRBV5-1 to TRBJ2-3; TCRdb's D call of TRBD2 is untestable without DNA. The CDR3 length is 15 residues. From germline, CDR1 is SGHRS and CDR2 YFSETQ. The CDR3 is CASSPSSHSADTQYF.

CDR3: CASSGWGPAETQHF. The chain uses TRBV2 and TRBJ2-5. CDR1 is SNHLY, CDR2 FYNNEI, per germline. The CDR3 runs to 14 residues.

V gene TRBV7-9 combines with J gene TRBJ1-1; TCRdb calls TRBD1, which cannot be checked without DNA. The germline V gene encodes CDR1 SEHNR and CDR2 FQNEAQ (reference sequence). The CDR3 extends over 16 amino acids. The CDR3 sequence is CASSLARPTDGGEAFF.

The chain links TRBV6-1 to TRBJ1-5. Per germline, CDR1 MNHNS and CDR2 SASEGT. The CDR3 is made up of 16 amino acids. CDR3 region: CASSLTFTGRDQPQHF.

The CDR3 reads CASSINLGQGIYNEQFF. The chain carries TRBV5-6 and TRBJ2-1; with no DNA, the TCRdb D assignment of TRBD1 cannot be verified. Germline V gene sequence: CDR1 SGHDT, CDR2 YYEEEE. The CDR3 consists of 17 residues.

The chain carries TRBV14 and TRBJ2-1; the TRBD2 assignment by TCRdb is unverifiable without DNA. CDR1 SGHDN and CDR2 FVKESK come from the germline V gene. The CDR3 loop spans 17 amino acids. The CDR3 is CASSRRLAGGGYNEQFF.